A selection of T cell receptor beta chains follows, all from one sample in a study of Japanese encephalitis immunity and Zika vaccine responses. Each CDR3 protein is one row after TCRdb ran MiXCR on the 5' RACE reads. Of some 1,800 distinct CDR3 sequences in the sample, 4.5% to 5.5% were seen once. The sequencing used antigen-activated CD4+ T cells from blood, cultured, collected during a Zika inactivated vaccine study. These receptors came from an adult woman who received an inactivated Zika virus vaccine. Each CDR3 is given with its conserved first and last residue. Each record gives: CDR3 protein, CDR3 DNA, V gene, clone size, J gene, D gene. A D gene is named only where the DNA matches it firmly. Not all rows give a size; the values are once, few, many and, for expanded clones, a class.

CDR3aa: CASSFGTSGPSGVEQYF
CDR3nt: TGTGCCAGCAGCTTCGGGACTAGCGGCCCATCCGGGGTTGAGCAGTACTTC
v_gene: TRBV7-2
abundance: few
j_gene: TRBJ2-7
d_gene: TRBD2

CDR3aa: CASSSGAPNSGNTIYF
CDR3nt: TGTGCCAGCAGTTCGGGGGCCCCCAACTCTGGAAACACCATATATTTT
v_gene: TRBV28
abundance: NA
j_gene: TRBJ1-3
d_gene: NA

CDR3aa: CSARDLQGSGSRADTQYF
CDR3nt: TGCAGTGCTAGAGATCTACAGGGTAGCGGATCTAGGGCAGATACGCAGTATTTT
v_gene: TRBV20-1
abundance: large
j_gene: TRBJ2-3
d_gene: NA

CDR3aa: CASSHFRTGSPIYF
CDR3nt: TGTGCCAGCAGCCACTTTAGGACAGGTAGTCCCATATATTTT
v_gene: TRBV3-1
abundance: few
j_gene: TRBJ1-3
d_gene: TRBD1

CDR3aa: CASSSSSATEAFF
CDR3nt: TGTGCCAGCAGTTCTTCCTCGGCCACTGAAGCTTTCTTT
v_gene: TRBV12-3/TRBV12-4
abundance: many
j_gene: TRBJ1-1
d_gene: NA

CDR3aa: CASSPSTDYEQYF
CDR3nt: TGTGCCAGCTCACCGTCAACTGACTACGAGCAGTACTTC
v_gene: TRBV18
abundance: medium-sized
j_gene: TRBJ2-7
d_gene: NA

CDR3aa: CASSLGQGNEKLFF
CDR3nt: TGTGCCAGCAGCTTAGGACAGGGGAATGAAAAACTGTTTTTT
v_gene: TRBV7-6
abundance: few
j_gene: TRBJ1-4
d_gene: TRBD1

CDR3aa: CASSSFSGANVLTF
CDR3nt: TGTGCCAGCAGTTCCTTCTCTGGGGCCAACGTCCTGACTTTC
v_gene: TRBV6-2/TRBV6-3
abundance: NA
j_gene: TRBJ2-6
d_gene: NA

CDR3aa: CASMEVNYGYTF
CDR3nt: TGTGCCAGCATGGAAGTTAACTATGGCTACACCTTC
v_gene: TRBV28
abundance: few
j_gene: TRBJ1-2
d_gene: NA

CDR3aa: CATGQGAANEQFF
CDR3nt: TGTGCCACCGGACAGGGGGCGGCGAATGAGCAGTTCTTC
v_gene: TRBV6-2/TRBV6-3
abundance: NA
j_gene: TRBJ2-1
d_gene: TRBD1

CDR3aa: CASSLLGTGGGELFF
CDR3nt: TGTGCCAGCAGTTTATTGGGGACAGGAGGCGGGGAGCTGTTTTTT
v_gene: TRBV28
abundance: large
j_gene: TRBJ2-2
d_gene: TRBD1

CDR3aa: CASSSGTGTFYEQYF
CDR3nt: TGTGCCAGCAGCTCCGGGACAGGAACCTTCTACGAGCAGTACTTC
v_gene: TRBV7-2
abundance: many
j_gene: TRBJ2-7
d_gene: TRBD1

CDR3aa: CASRQNGGHWSYEQYF
CDR3nt: TGTGCCAGCAGACAGAACGGGGGCCATTGGTCCTACGAGCAGTACTTC
v_gene: TRBV6-6
abundance: NA
j_gene: TRBJ2-7
d_gene: NA

CDR3aa: CASSPRGTNYGYTF
CDR3nt: TGTGCCAGCAGCCCGAGGGGGACCAACTATGGCTACACCTTC
v_gene: TRBV5-4
abundance: NA
j_gene: TRBJ1-2
d_gene: NA

CDR3aa: CASSYSSVGEKLFF
CDR3nt: TGTGCCAGCAGTTACTCGAGTGTCGGGGAAAAACTGTTTTTT
v_gene: TRBV6-6
abundance: large
j_gene: TRBJ1-4
d_gene: NA

CDR3aa: CAISKSGTPNTGELFF
CDR3nt: TGTGCCATCTCCAAATCCGGGACACCGAACACCGGGGAGCTGTTTTTT
v_gene: TRBV10-3
abundance: many
j_gene: TRBJ2-2
d_gene: NA

CDR3aa: CASSLQGGDQETQYF
CDR3nt: TGCGCCAGCAGCCTCCAAGGGGGCGATCAAGAGACCCAGTACTTC
v_gene: TRBV5-1
abundance: many
j_gene: TRBJ2-5
d_gene: TRBD1

CDR3aa: CASSLIVDRGNQPQHF
CDR3nt: TGTGCCAGCAGTTTAATTGTGGACAGGGGCAATCAGCCCCAGCATTTT
v_gene: TRBV28
abundance: few
j_gene: TRBJ1-5
d_gene: TRBD1

CDR3aa: CATRWDRNYEQYF
CDR3nt: TGTGCCACCCGATGGGACAGGAACTACGAGCAGTACTTC
v_gene: TRBV7-9
abundance: many
j_gene: TRBJ2-7
d_gene: TRBD1

CDR3aa: CSAHPRRGYQETQYF
CDR3nt: TGCAGTGCTCACCCCCGACGGGGGTACCAAGAGACCCAGTACTTC
v_gene: TRBV20-1
abundance: many
j_gene: TRBJ2-5
d_gene: NA

CDR3aa: CASSGGTGGNEQYF
CDR3nt: TGTGCCAGCAGTGGAGGGACAGGGGGCAACGAGCAGTACTTC
v_gene: TRBV2
abundance: NA
j_gene: TRBJ2-7
d_gene: TRBD1

CDR3aa: CASSSPGPTYNEQFF
CDR3nt: TGTGCCAGCAGCTCGCCGGGCCCTACCTACAATGAGCAGTTCTTC
v_gene: TRBV7-9
abundance: NA
j_gene: TRBJ2-1
d_gene: NA

CDR3aa: CASSVSSYEQYF
CDR3nt: TGTGCCAGCAGTGTCAGCTCCTACGAGCAGTACTTC
v_gene: TRBV12-3/TRBV12-4
abundance: NA
j_gene: TRBJ2-7
d_gene: NA

CDR3aa: CASSYQRGGGETQYF
CDR3nt: TGTGCCAGCAGCTATCAGCGGGGGGGCGGAGAGACCCAGTACTTC
v_gene: TRBV7-2
abundance: NA
j_gene: TRBJ2-5
d_gene: TRBD2

CDR3aa: CASSFSGLSGNTIYF
CDR3nt: TGTGCCAGCAGTTTTTCAGGACTCTCTGGAAACACCATATATTTT
v_gene: TRBV28
abundance: few
j_gene: TRBJ1-3
d_gene: NA

CDR3aa: CASSFTGTGGFVSNQPQHF
CDR3nt: TGTGCCAGCAGCTTTACCGGGACAGGGGGCTTTGTTAGCAATCAGCCCCAGCATTTT
v_gene: TRBV7-8
abundance: few
j_gene: TRBJ1-5
d_gene: TRBD1

CDR3aa: CASSDQEQYF
CDR3nt: TGTGCCAGCAGCGACCAGGAGCAGTATTTT
v_gene: TRBV6-2/TRBV6-3
abundance: many
j_gene: TRBJ2-3
d_gene: NA

CDR3aa: CSARDPPGQPF
CDR3nt: TGCAGTGCTAGAGATCCCCCGGGACAGCCCTTC
v_gene: TRBV20-1
abundance: few
j_gene: TRBJ1-2
d_gene: TRBD1

CDR3aa: CASSLGLRGEAFF
CDR3nt: TGTGCCAGCAGTTTGGGTTTACGTGGTGAAGCTTTCTTT
v_gene: TRBV12-3/TRBV12-4
abundance: medium-sized
j_gene: TRBJ1-1
d_gene: NA

CDR3aa: CSVGAGTGNPHEQYF
CDR3nt: TGCAGCGTTGGGGCCGGGACAGGCAACCCCCACGAGCAGTACTTC
v_gene: TRBV29-1
abundance: NA
j_gene: TRBJ2-7
d_gene: TRBD1

CDR3aa: CASSPSGADWETQYF
CDR3nt: TGTGCCAGCAGCCCTAGCGGGGCGGACTGGGAGACCCAGTACTTC
v_gene: TRBV7-2
abundance: NA
j_gene: TRBJ2-5
d_gene: TRBD2

CDR3aa: CSVVGSLLAKNIQYF
CDR3nt: TGCAGCGTTGTTGGAAGTCTACTAGCCAAAAACATTCAGTACTTC
v_gene: TRBV29-1
abundance: many
j_gene: TRBJ2-4
d_gene: NA

CDR3aa: CASSYSATSGGSNEQFF
CDR3nt: TGTGCCAGCAGTTACTCCGCGACTAGCGGGGGATCAAATGAGCAGTTCTTC
v_gene: TRBV6-5
abundance: many
j_gene: TRBJ2-1
d_gene: TRBD2

CDR3aa: CASSPPVNTEAFF
CDR3nt: TGTGCCAGCAGCCCCCCGGTGAACACTGAAGCTTTCTTT
v_gene: TRBV7-2
abundance: few
j_gene: TRBJ1-1
d_gene: NA

CDR3aa: CASNMNRDSPLHF
CDR3nt: TGTGCCAGCAACATGAACAGGGATTCACCCCTCCACTTT
v_gene: TRBV5-6
abundance: medium-sized
j_gene: TRBJ1-6
d_gene: NA

CDR3aa: CASSLPPRQVEQFF
CDR3nt: TGTGCCAGCAGCTTGCCCCCCCGACAGGTCGAGCAGTTCTTC
v_gene: TRBV5-6
abundance: many
j_gene: TRBJ2-1
d_gene: NA

CDR3aa: CASTNRVSYEQYF
CDR3nt: TGTGCCAGCACCAACAGGGTATCCTACGAGCAGTACTTC
v_gene: TRBV6-2/TRBV6-3
abundance: many
j_gene: TRBJ2-7
d_gene: NA

CDR3aa: CASSSYRAENTEAFF
CDR3nt: TGTGCCAGCAGCTCATACAGGGCTGAGAACACTGAAGCTTTCTTT
v_gene: TRBV11-2
abundance: few
j_gene: TRBJ1-1
d_gene: NA

CDR3aa: CASTPLLVANTEAFF
CDR3nt: TGCGCCAGCACCCCTTTGTTAGTGGCGAACACTGAAGCTTTCTTT
v_gene: TRBV5-1
abundance: NA
j_gene: TRBJ1-1
d_gene: NA

CDR3aa: CASSYSSQGRWEQYF
CDR3nt: TGTGCCAGCAGTTACTCGTCGCAGGGCCGGTGGGAGCAGTACTTC
v_gene: TRBV6-5
abundance: large
j_gene: TRBJ2-7
d_gene: NA

CDR3aa: CASSVSGWDGATGELFF
CDR3nt: TGTGCCAGCAGCGTATCAGGTTGGGACGGGGCCACCGGGGAGCTGTTTTTT
v_gene: TRBV9
abundance: many
j_gene: TRBJ2-2
d_gene: NA

CDR3aa: CSARDRGGTSTDTQYF
CDR3nt: TGCAGTGCTAGAGATCGTGGGGGCACTAGCACAGATACGCAGTATTTT
v_gene: TRBV20-1
abundance: many
j_gene: TRBJ2-3
d_gene: NA

CDR3aa: CASSPRTGGLDIQYF
CDR3nt: TGTGCCAGCTCACCACGGACAGGGGGGTTGGACATTCAGTACTTC
v_gene: TRBV18
abundance: large
j_gene: TRBJ2-4
d_gene: TRBD1

CDR3aa: CASSAGLAGGETQYF
CDR3nt: TGTGCCAGCAGCGCTGGACTAGCGGGGGGAGAGACCCAGTACTTC
v_gene: TRBV2
abundance: NA
j_gene: TRBJ2-5
d_gene: TRBD2

CDR3aa: CASSPYNSPLHF
CDR3nt: TGTGCCAGCAGCCCGTATAATTCACCCCTCCACTTT
v_gene: TRBV6-5
abundance: NA
j_gene: TRBJ1-6
d_gene: NA

CDR3aa: CASTHSGGAQTQYF
CDR3nt: TGTGCCAGCACTCACAGCGGGGGGGCACAGACCCAGTACTTC
v_gene: TRBV6-2/TRBV6-3
abundance: many
j_gene: TRBJ2-5
d_gene: TRBD2

CDR3aa: CASSLDRGDGEKLFF
CDR3nt: TGTGCCAGCTCACTTGACAGGGGTGATGGTGAAAAACTGTTTTTT
v_gene: TRBV18
abundance: medium-sized
j_gene: TRBJ1-4
d_gene: TRBD1

CDR3aa: CAISVGQGVGESSDTQYF
CDR3nt: TGTGCCATCAGTGTGGGACAGGGTGTTGGAGAATCCAGTGATACGCAGTATTTT
v_gene: TRBV10-3
abundance: NA
j_gene: TRBJ2-3
d_gene: TRBD1

CDR3aa: CASSLVSTGELFF
CDR3nt: TGCGCCAGCAGCTTGGTTAGCACCGGGGAGCTGTTTTTT
v_gene: TRBV5-1
abundance: large
j_gene: TRBJ2-2
d_gene: NA

CDR3aa: CSAKDRPYEQYF
CDR3nt: TGCAGTGCTAAGGACAGGCCCTACGAGCAGTACTTC
v_gene: TRBV20-1
abundance: medium-sized
j_gene: TRBJ2-7
d_gene: TRBD1

CDR3aa: CASSLAGAGYNEQFF
CDR3nt: TGTGCCAGCAGCTTAGCAGGGGCCGGATACAATGAGCAGTTCTTC
v_gene: TRBV7-6
abundance: medium-sized
j_gene: TRBJ2-1
d_gene: NA

CDR3aa: CASSEGGENIQYF
CDR3nt: TGTGCCAGCAGCGAGGGTGGGGAAAACATTCAGTACTTC
v_gene: TRBV7-2
abundance: few
j_gene: TRBJ2-4
d_gene: NA

CDR3aa: CASSSSGQTFTIISGANVLTF
CDR3nt: TGTGCCAGCAGTTCCTCGGGACAGACGTTTACCATAATCTCTGGGGCCAACGTCCTGACTTTC
v_gene: TRBV12-3/TRBV12-4
abundance: NA
j_gene: TRBJ2-6
d_gene: TRBD1

CDR3aa: CAISGPTSGVRGETQYF
CDR3nt: TGTGCCATCAGTGGGCCGACTAGCGGGGTCCGTGGGGAGACCCAGTACTTC
v_gene: TRBV10-3
abundance: NA
j_gene: TRBJ2-5
d_gene: TRBD2

CDR3aa: CASSSLSDGSSYNEQFF
CDR3nt: TGCGCCAGCAGCTCACTCTCGGACGGAAGCTCCTACAATGAGCAGTTCTTC
v_gene: TRBV5-1
abundance: few
j_gene: TRBJ2-1
d_gene: NA